This TCR beta chain is from a study of blood T cell repertoires in COVID-19 (TCRdb year 2020). Study-level background: The collaborator samples originated in the United States, Italy and Spain and spanned the acute and convalescent phases of COVID-19. The prospective study material was composed of cDNA or gDNA derived from T cells, B-cell-depleted T cells, or PBMCs. Subjects who had been exposed to COVID-19, were actively infected with it, or had recovered from it provided the deeply sampled blood TCRbeta repertoires that made up the dataset. The repertoires were released in a freely available public database intended as a resource for research on the immune response to SARS-CoV-2. Samples were obtained from the ongoing ImmuneRACE study (first 160 participants) and from over 1,000 subjects provided by 6 global collaborators. Nearly every sample came with metadata listing a de-identified subject ID, COVID-19 status, age in years and sex. Where available, HLA class I and class II types were taken from metadata supplied by the sample provider and were not determined by assay-based typing. The research as a whole found: How much clinical and demographic metadata was included differed by source and by participant, and the metadata was provided uncurated.

CDR1 and CDR2, per the germline V gene, are SGHDN and FVKESK. Between the V and J ends, shortened by 4 bases and 1 base respectively, the junction contains 11 bases. The cysteine opens and the phenylalanine closes a CDR3 of 15 amino acids. The only DNA kept is the CDR3, 45 bases in frame from the first base. Concerning this clone: The antigen it recognizes is unknown. No clone much larger than this one lies a single base away; base qualities are absent.

TCRbeta CDR3 regions were amplified from genomic DNA by means of the immunoSEQ Assay, a bias-controlled multiplex PCR. The source study handled its data this way. Within the assay, amplification of reference gene primers was used to estimate how many nucleated cells each sample contained. To quantify the absolute abundance of each unique TCRbeta CDR3 rearrangement, sequence reads were collapsed and filtered. Productive Simpson clonality was computed per sample as the square root of Simpson's diversity index over productive rearrangements. Here the immuneACCESS table is served through TCRdb, limited to in-frame sequences with V and J called. Missing clones are a known gap in these copies; in checked studies unresolved V genes cover under half, and the rest lacks a known reason. The DNA was the basis for D and trimming; V, J and clone size are from that table. The sample yields approximately 240,000 clones; 80% to 85% were counted once. Jointly, the top ten make up roughly 3% of the sample.

Another Seattle source contributed samples from volunteer blood donors who had recovered from COVID-19. Each collaborating institution followed its own protocols to collect whole blood in K2EDTA tubes. For TCRbeta analysis, collaborators shipped samples in one of three forms: frozen whole blood, isolated PBMCs, or DNA extracted from either of those sample types. The chain was built from TRBV14 and TRBJ1-3, and perhaps TRBD1 as D gene, on 6 matching bases. The receptor was derived from a woman between 25 and 40 years old who had recovered from COVID-19. Sequencing input: peripheral blood. The nucleotide sequence is given as TGTGCCAGCAGCCCCTGGACAGATTCTGGAAACACCATATATTTT. This is translated as CASSPWTDSGNTIYF.